This is a list of T cell receptor beta chains from one sample in a study of T-cell reconstitution after alpha-beta-depleted transplantation in children. Using its own MiXCR run on the PCR reads, TCRdb lists one record per CDR3 protein. Of about 460,000 distinct CDR3 sequences detected, roughly 10% appear once; the ten largest clones hold around 2%. Sequencing used PBMCs, obtained before TCRalphabeta/CD19-depleted stem cell transplant. The receptor source for this set is a child aged 2 to 9 with inherited bone marrow failure, due to receive a stem cell transplant. The CDR3 runs from the conserved cysteine through the conserved F or W. Each record gives: J gene, clone size, V gene, D gene, CDR3 DNA, CDR3 protein. The D gene is left open where the match is weak. The listing skips clone size in some rows; elsewhere it reads once, few, many or a size class.

>TRBJ2-2|many|TRBV5-1|NA
TGCGCCAGCAGCTTTGCCGAGAACACCGGGGAGCTGTTTTTT
CASSFAENTGELFF
>TRBJ2-3|few|TRBV4-1|TRBD2
TGCGCCAGCAGCCAGGCTATAGTGGGACTAGCGGGACCCACCCTTACAGATACGCAGTATTTT
CASSQAIVGLAGPTLTDTQYF
>TRBJ2-1|many|TRBV4-2|TRBD2
TGTGCCAGCAGCCAAGGGCTGGGAGGGCCTTTGGATGAGCAGTTCTTC
CASSQGLGGPLDEQFF
>TRBJ2-6|few|TRBV5-1|NA
TGCGCCAGCAGCTTCCGGGCCTCTGGGGCCAACGTCCTGACTTTC
CASSFRASGANVLTF
>TRBJ1-2|NA|TRBV7-9|NA
TGTGCCAGCAGCTTAATTTTAGGGGAAGTCGACGGCTACACCTTC
CASSLILGEVDGYTF
>TRBJ2-1|many|TRBV20-1|TRBD2
TGCAGTGCTAGAGATAAATTTAGCGGGAGGTACGACAATGAGCAGTTCTTC
CSARDKFSGRYDNEQFF
>TRBJ2-5|few|TRBV28|NA
TGTGCCAGCGACTCGGCGGACCTTTACCAAGAGACCCAGTACTTC
CASDSADLYQETQYF
>TRBJ2-7|many|TRBV20-1|NA
TGCAGTGCTAGGCGGCGGAGGTCCTACGAGCAGTACTTC
CSARRRRSYEQYF
>TRBJ2-7|many|TRBV10-3|NA
TGTGCCATCAGTGAACGGCACAAATCCTACGAGCAGTACTTC
CAISERHKSYEQYF
>TRBJ1-2|NA|TRBV4-2|NA
TGTGCCAGCAGCCAAACCCTGACATATCCCTATGGCTACACCTTC
CASSQTLTYPYGYTF
>TRBJ2-7|NA|TRBV4-2|TRBD2
TGTGCCATGGGCCCCGGGCTAGCGGGCTGGCCCTATTACGAGCAGTACTTC
CAMGPGLAGWPYYEQYF
>TRBJ2-7|many|TRBV19|NA
TGTGCCAGTGCATTTAGCACAGGCTACGAGCAGTACTTC
CASAFSTGYEQYF
>TRBJ1-5|NA|TRBV7-2|NA
TGTGCCAGCAGCCTCGGGGGCCCTAGCAATCAGCCCCAGCATTTT
CASSLGGPSNQPQHF
>TRBJ2-7|many|TRBV6-5|NA
TGTGCCAGCAGTTACTATTACGCTAGCGACTCGAGCTCCTACGAGCAGTACTTC
CASSYYYASDSSSYEQYF
>TRBJ2-2|many|TRBV9|TRBD2
TGTGCCAGCAGCGTAGCCGGACTAGTAACCGGGGAGCTGTTTTTT
CASSVAGLVTGELFF
>TRBJ2-1|many|TRBV12-3/TRBV12-4|TRBD2
TGTGCCAGCAGTTTAGGTCTTACTAGCGGGTACTACAATGAGCAGTTCTTC
CASSLGLTSGYYNEQFF
>TRBJ2-5|NA|TRBV12-3/TRBV12-4|NA
TGTGCCAGCAGTTTTCCCGAACGTGGGGAGACCCAGTACTTC
CASSFPERGETQYF
>TRBJ1-2|few|TRBV20-1|TRBD1
TGCAGTGCTCTGGGACAGGGACTAGGGCCATATGGCTACACCTTC
CSALGQGLGPYGYTF
>TRBJ2-5|many|TRBV4-1|NA
TGCGCCAGCAGCCAGCCCCGGGTCCGGGAGACCCAGTACTTC
CASSQPRVRETQYF